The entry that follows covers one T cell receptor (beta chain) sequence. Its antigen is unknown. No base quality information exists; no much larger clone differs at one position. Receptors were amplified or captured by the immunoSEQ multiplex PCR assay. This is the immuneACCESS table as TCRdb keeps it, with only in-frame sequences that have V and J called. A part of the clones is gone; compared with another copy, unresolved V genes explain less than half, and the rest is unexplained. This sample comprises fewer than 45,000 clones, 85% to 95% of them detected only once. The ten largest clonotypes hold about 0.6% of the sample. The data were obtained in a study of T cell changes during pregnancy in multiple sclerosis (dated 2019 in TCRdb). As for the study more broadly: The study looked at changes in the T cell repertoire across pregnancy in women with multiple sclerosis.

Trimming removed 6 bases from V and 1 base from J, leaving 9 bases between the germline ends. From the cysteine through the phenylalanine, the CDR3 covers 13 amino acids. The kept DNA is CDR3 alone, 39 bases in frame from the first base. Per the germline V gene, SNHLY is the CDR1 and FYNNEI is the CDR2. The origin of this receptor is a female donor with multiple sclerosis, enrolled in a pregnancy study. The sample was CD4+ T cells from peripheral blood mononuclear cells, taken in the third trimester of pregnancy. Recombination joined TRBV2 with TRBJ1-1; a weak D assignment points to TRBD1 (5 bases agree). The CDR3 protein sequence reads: CASRKTENTEAFF. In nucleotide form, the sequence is TGTGCCAGCAGGAAGACAGAGAACACTGAAGCTTTCTTT. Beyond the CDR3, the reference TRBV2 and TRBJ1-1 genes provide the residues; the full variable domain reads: EPEVTQTPSHQVTQMGQEVILRCVPISNHLYFYWYRQILGQKVEFLVSFYNNEISEKSEIFDDQFSVERPDGSNFTLKIRSTKLEDSAMYFCASRKTENTEAFFGQGTRLTVV.